A single sample is the source of the 7 T cell receptor beta chains below, sequenced in a study of glioma-infiltrating T cells. TCR alpha and beta CDR3 regions were amplified from RNA using iRepertoire nested multiplex PCR. In TCRdb, the multiplex PCR reads were re-called with MiXCR into one record per CDR3 protein. The sample shows about 400,000 distinct CDR3 sequences, about two fifths of them seen only once. The sample was glioma tissue, nonneoplastic brain tissue, or PBMCs (not recorded which). The receptors stem from a human donor with low-grade glioma or glioblastoma, undergoing nonglioma brain surgery, or in good health (not recorded which).

The sample holds many counts of this clonotype. The V and J genes are TRBV7-9 and TRBJ2-2; the D gene is possibly TRBD2 (5 bases). Trimming pared 6 bases from V and 6 bases from J, leaving 11 bases between. The V gene's germline CDR1 is SEHNR and CDR2 FQNEAQ (reference sequence). The CDR3 extends over 13 amino acids. CDR3 sequence reads: CASSQRLSGELFF. In DNA, the CDR3 is TGTGCCAGCAGTCAACGACTATCCGGGGAGCTGTTTTTT.

As for this clonotype: A much larger clone sits a single nucleotide away, making a read error possible. CDR3 amino acids: CASSYGTAAYGHTF. CDR3 DNA: TGTGCCAGCAGTTACGGGACAGCCGCCTATGGCCACACCTTC. The chain recombines TRBV6-9 with TRBJ1-2; 7 positions match TRBD1. Looked up from germline, CDR1 is MNHGY and CDR2 is SVAAGI. CDR3 size: 14 residues.

In this sample, this clonotype turned up a few times. This rearrangement joins TRBV5-4 to TRBJ1-2; weak D call: TRBD1 (5 bases). The CDR3 length is 14 residues. Germline CDR1 SGHNT, CDR2 YYREEE (reference sequence). V lost 3 bases and J 3 bases, leaving 12 bases between the germline ends. Here the CDR3 reads CASSSDSGDYGYTF. The CDR3 bases are TGTGCCAGCAGCTCCGACAGTGGGGACTATGGCTACACCTTC.

This chain links TRBV6-5 with TRBJ2-1; perhaps TRBD1 as D (6 bases). V lost 6 bases and J lost 4, with 10 bases in between. Germline V gene sequence: CDR1 MNHEY, CDR2 SVGAGI. The length of the CDR3 is 13 residues. The CDR3 loop is CASRDRIYNEQFF. DNA of the CDR3: TGTGCCAGCAGAGACAGGATTTACAATGAGCAGTTCTTC.

This chain uses TRBV4-1 with TRBJ1-1, with unresolved D. Germline V CDR1 and CDR2: MGHRA, YSYEKL. Trimming removed 6 bases at V and 1 base at J, with 18 bases between. The CDR3 length is 16 residues. In DNA, the CDR3 is TGCGCCAGCAGTCCCGGGAGGGAGTACGAGAACACTGAAGCTTTCTTT. Translation: CASSPGREYENTEAFF.

This clonotype was detected only a few times. The V gene is TRBV5-1, the J gene TRBJ1-5; D not certain. Germline V gives CDR1 SGHRS, CDR2 YFSETQ. This CDR3 is 14 amino acids long. Trimming pared 0 bases from V and 14 bases from J, leaving 18 bases between. The CDR3 protein is CASSLDPNRNAKHF. CDR3 in DNA: TGCGCCAGCAGCTTGGACCCAAACAGAAACGCAAAGCATTTT.

As concerns this clonotype: Since a much larger clone is just one base distant, this may be a read error. The gene calls are TRBV6-1 and TRBJ2-1; D might be TRBD1 (5 bases). Germline V gene data show CDR1 as MNHNS and CDR2 as SASEGT. Trimming took off 2 bases at V and 6 bases at J, with 11 bases between the two ends. CDR3 length: 14 amino acids. CDR3 sequence reads: CASSEKGKGNEQFF. The CDR3 DNA is TGTGCCAGCAGTGAAAAGGGGAAGGGCAATGAGCAGTTCTTC.